The 13 T cell receptor beta chains reported below all come from one sample, sequenced in a study of blood T cell repertoires in COVID-19. Profiling relied on immunoSEQ multiplex PCR, and the TCRdb table lists in-frame clones only, not all of them. There are 250,000 to 300,000 clones in the sample; more than 75% occur only once, and around 0.99% lies in the top ten. Sequencing was carried out using peripheral blood. The receptor set was obtained from a woman aged 35 to 49 who had recovered from COVID-19.

This chain links TRBV24-1 with TRBJ2-1, with 11 nucleotides matching TRBD2. Trimming removed 9 bases from V and 0 bases from J; junction bases left unmatched: 3. CDR3 length: 15 amino acids. In germline, CDR1 is KGHDR, CDR2 SFDVKD. As DNA, the CDR3 is TGTGCCACCCGACTAGCGGGACCCTCCTACAATGAGCAGTTCTTC. Translating it yields CATRLAGPSYNEQFF.

This clone was counted a single time. The chain has TRBV21-1 and TRBJ2-2; the tabulated D call, TRBD1, remains unverified against the DNA. TRBV21-1 has pseudogene status. This CDR3 is built from 16 residues. CDR3 DNA: TGTGCCAGCAGCACCCGGGACAGGGGGAACACCGGGGAGCTGTTTTTT. It codes for CASSTRDRGNTGELFF.

The rearrangement links TRBV20-1 to TRBJ2-3, with D possibly being TRBD2 (7 bases). The CDR3 has 11 residues. Germline V gene sequence: CDR1 DFQATT, CDR2 SNEGSKA (reference sequence). CDR3 coding DNA: TGCAGCGGGGGGCCGGGGGTCCCGCAGTATTTT. The encoded protein is CSGGPGVPQYF.

The table lists this clone with a few counts. The chain uses TRBV9 and TRBJ2-1, with 10 bases identical to TRBD2. The CDR3 consists of 17 residues. Germline V gives CDR1 SGDLS, CDR2 YYNGEE. The J segment lost 7 bases and the V segment lost 0 bases, leaving 10 bases of the junction unmatched. Here the CDR3 DNA reads TGTGCCAGCAGCGTAGGGGCTAGCGGGGGCCTAGGGAATGAGCAGTTCTTC. It specifies CASSVGASGGLGNEQFF.

V is TRBV9 and J is TRBJ2-7, with 10 bases that match TRBD1. The CDR3 is 15 residues long. The ends lost 2 bases at V and 1 base at J; junction bases unmatched: 3. CDR1 and CDR2 from the germline V gene are SGDLS and YYNGEE. The CDR3 spells CASSVGTGVSYEQYF. The CDR3 region has the DNA TGTGCCAGCAGCGTCGGGACAGGGGTTTCCTACGAGCAGTACTTC. Combining the CDR3 with reference TRBV9 and TRBJ2-7 gives the whole variable domain DSGVTQTPKHLITATGQRVTLRCSPRSGDLSVYWYQQSLDQGLQFLIQYYNGEERAKGNILERFSAQQFPDLHSELNLSSLELGDSALYFCASSVGTGVSYEQYFGPGTRLTVT.

The rearrangement links TRBV7-3 to TRBJ2-7; weak D call: TRBD1 (5 bases). V dropped 5 bases and J dropped 5 bases, with 13 bases sitting between them. Germline V lookup: CDR1 SGHTA, CDR2 FQGTGA. The CDR3 runs to 13 residues. CDR3 coding DNA: TGTGCCAGCAGCCGAACAGGATTTAACGAGCAGTACTTC. Protein product: CASSRTGFNEQYF.

This chain connects TRBV7-9 to TRBJ2-1; no reliable D call. The V end lost 2 bases, the J end lost 3 bases, and 8 bases lay between the germline ends. The CDR3 loop spans 14 amino acids. Germline loops: CDR1 SEHNR, CDR2 FQNEAQ (reference sequence). CDR3 nucleotides: TGTGCCAGCAGCTTATTGGCCGACTACAATGAGCAGTTCTTC. Its translation: CASSLLADYNEQFF.

The V call is TRBV7-8, the J call TRBJ1-1; D unclear. Between the trimmed V and J ends, which lost 1 base and 4 bases, there was a span of 13 bases. Germline CDR1 SGHVS, CDR2 FQNEAQ. The CDR3 loop spans 15 amino acids. CDR3 loop: CASSLDLGRGTEAFF. The CDR3 bases are TGTGCCAGCAGCTTAGATTTGGGCCGGGGCACTGAAGCTTTCTTT. Variable domain in full (rest from reference TRBV7-8 and TRBJ1-1): GAGVSQSPRYKVAKRGQDVALRCDPISGHVSLFWYQQALGQGPEFLTYFQNEAQLDKSGLPSDRFFAERPEGSVSTLKIQRTQQEDSAVYLCASSLDLGRGTEAFFGQGTRLTVV.

The rearrangement links TRBV21-1 to TRBJ1-5; TRBD1, the table's D call, lacks a check against the DNA. TRBV21-1 is labeled a pseudogene. The CDR3 extends over 10 amino acids. CDR3 coding DNA: TGTGCGGCTGTTCGTCAGCCCCAGCATTTT. The encoded protein is CAAVRQPQHF.

This clone was seen only a few times. Other DNA sequences within the sample encode an identical CDR3. The chain employs TRBV7-6 and TRBJ2-6, with TRBD1 identical over 8 bases. This CDR3 is 15 amino acids long. Trimming cost V 5 bases and J 4 bases; bases outside gene matches: 4. CDR1 and CDR2 (germline): SGHVS, FNYEAQ. CDR3 DNA sequence: TGTGCCAGCAGCCAGGGGGCTGGCGGGGCCAACGTCCTGACTTTC. Amino acids: CASSQGAGGANVLTF. The full variable domain, its missing parts supplied by reference TRBV7-6 and TRBJ2-6, is GAGVSQSPRYKVTKRGQDVALRCDPISGHVSLYWYRQALGQGPEFLTYFNYEAQQDKSGLPNDRFSAERPEGSISTLTIQRTEQRDSAMYRCASSQGAGGANVLTFGAGSRLTVL.

This chain uses TRBV7-6 with TRBJ2-1; no definite D call. Trimming took off 5 bases at V and 4 bases at J, with 15 bases between the two ends. Germline V lookup: CDR1 SGHVS, CDR2 FNYEAQ. The CDR3 is made up of 15 amino acids. DNA for the CDR3: TGTGCCAGCAGCGTAGGGCCCTCGGGTTACAATGAGCAGTTCTTC. This encodes CASSVGPSGYNEQFF.

The rearrangement uses TRBV5-1 and TRBJ2-3; D is perhaps TRBD2 (5 bases). V was cut by 5 bases and J by 6 bases, with 13 bases left in between. CDR1 and CDR2 (germline): SGHRS, YFSETQ. The CDR3 extends over 13 amino acids. CDR3 residues: CASRTQPGDTQYF. CDR3 DNA: TGCGCCAGCAGGACACAACCGGGGGATACGCAGTATTTT.

This chain joins TRBV6-2 or TRBV6-3 and TRBJ1-6, with 10 bases matching TRBD1. J was trimmed by 9 bases and V by 2 bases; bases with no gene match: 4. The CDR3 is 15 residues long. Germline CDR1 reads MNHEY; CDR2 reads SVGEGT. As DNA, the CDR3 is TGTGCCAGCAGTTACGCCGGACAGGGGGGTTCACCCCTCCACTTT. Translated, it gives CASSYAGQGGSPLHF.